A selection of T cell receptor beta chains follows, all from one sample in a study of spatial heterogeneity in lung cancer. Each CDR3 protein gets one entry after TCRdb re-called the 5' RACE reads with MiXCR. The sample records fewer than 15,000 distinct CDR3 sequences, approximately 15% being singletons. The sequencing here drew on PBMCs, taken at surgery. The receptors here all came from a male donor with early-stage non-small cell lung cancer. Both conserved end residues are part of each CDR3. Fields, in order: J gene, D gene, clone size, V gene, CDR3 DNA, CDR3 protein. A D gene is named only where the DNA matches it firmly. A clone size is listed for some rows: how often the clone was seen (once, few, many), or a class if it is expanded.

J: TRBJ2-1; D: -; size: -; V: TRBV4-2; DNA: TGTGCCAGCAGCCAGGGGAATAGCGGTCATTCCTACAATGAGCAGTTCTTC; CDR3: CASSQGNSGHSYNEQFF
J: TRBJ2-1; D: TRBD2; size: -; V: TRBV25-1; DNA: TGTGCCAGCAGTGTACTAGCGGGAGTAGTCAATGAGCAGTTCTTC; CDR3: CASSVLAGVVNEQFF
J: TRBJ1-2; D: -; size: many; V: TRBV20-1; DNA: TGCAGTGCTGGGACCTCTAACTATGGCTACACCTTC; CDR3: CSAGTSNYGYTF
J: TRBJ1-1; D: -; size: few; V: TRBV29-1; DNA: TGCAGCGTTGCTACCGGGACATATAACACTGAAGCTTTCTTT; CDR3: CSVATGTYNTEAFF
J: TRBJ1-2; D: TRBD1; size: many; V: TRBV27; DNA: TGTGCCAGCAGTTCTTCCGGGACAGGGGGCTATGGCTACACCTTC; CDR3: CASSSSGTGGYGYTF
J: TRBJ2-1; D: -; size: -; V: TRBV7-9; DNA: TGTGCCAGCAGCTTAGAATCCCATAATGAGCAGTTCTTC; CDR3: CASSLESHNEQFF
J: TRBJ2-2; D: TRBD2; size: many; V: TRBV7-9; DNA: TGTGCCAGCAGCTTACTTGGCGGGAGCGGCGGGGAGCTGTTTTTT; CDR3: CASSLLGGSGGELFF
J: TRBJ2-7; D: TRBD2; size: medium-sized; V: TRBV13; DNA: TGTGCCAGCAGTTTAGCGGGATACGAGCAGTACTTC; CDR3: CASSLAGYEQYF
J: TRBJ2-3; D: -; size: few; V: TRBV29-1; DNA: TGCAGCGTTGAAGACGCGAGCACAGATACGCAGTATTTT; CDR3: CSVEDASTDTQYF
J: TRBJ1-6; D: -; size: many; V: TRBV29-1; DNA: TGCAGCGTGGGGGAAAATTCACCCCTCCACTTT; CDR3: CSVGENSPLHF
J: TRBJ2-5; D: -; size: -; V: TRBV12-3/TRBV12-4; DNA: TGTGCCAGCAGTCACAGGGGAGGGCAAGAGACCCAGTACTTC; CDR3: CASSHRGGQETQYF
J: TRBJ2-4; D: TRBD2; size: many; V: TRBV19; DNA: TGTGCCAGTAGTCCGGGACTAGCGGACATTCAGTACTTC; CDR3: CASSPGLADIQYF
J: TRBJ2-3; D: TRBD1; size: -; V: TRBV28; DNA: TGTGCCAGCAAACGACAGGGTGCAGATACGCAGTATTTT; CDR3: CASKRQGADTQYF
J: TRBJ2-1; D: -; size: few; V: TRBV7-3; DNA: TGTGCCAGCAGCAGTGGGACCCAACAGTTCTTC; CDR3: CASSSGTQQFF
J: TRBJ2-3; D: -; size: -; V: TRBV28; DNA: TGTGCCAGCAGTTTTCAAGGGGCAGATACGCAGTATTTT; CDR3: CASSFQGADTQYF